These 18 T cell receptor beta chains came from one sample sequenced in a study of T cell responses to AZD1222 COVID-19 vaccine. The protocol was immunoSEQ multiplex PCR, while the TCRdb copy is restricted to in-frame clones and leaves out a portion. Of 150,000 to 200,000 clones in the sample, roughly 91% were seen once. Source: peripheral blood, taken on day 0 of AZD1222 vaccination. The receptors come from an adult in good health.

In the case of this clone: Additional DNA sequences in this sample encode the identical CDR3. The rearrangement joins TRBV19 to TRBJ2-7; unclear D gene. CDR3 length: 11 amino acids. Germline lookup yields CDR1 LNHDA and CDR2 SQIVND (reference sequence). Trimming left V 1 base short and J 6 bases short, with 4 bases between. The CDR3 loop is CASSIGGEQYF. In nucleotides, the CDR3 is TGTGCCAGTAGTATAGGGGGCGAGCAGTACTTC.

This clone has more than one count but fewer than ten. The chain uses TRBV29-1 and TRBJ1-2; D gene unclear. Germline lookup yields CDR1 SQVTM and CDR2 ANQGSEA. This CDR3 region has 12 residues. With 4 bases removed from V and 5 bases from J, the gap between germline ends came to 11 bases. The CDR3 protein is CSVVSSIYGYTF. The CDR3 nucleotides are TGCAGCGTTGTATCCAGCATATATGGCTACACCTTC.

The chain links TRBV7-9 to TRBJ2-3; 8 nucleotides match TRBD1. This CDR3 is 15 amino acids long. The V gene's germline CDR1 is SEHNR and CDR2 FQNEAQ (reference sequence). After removal of 4 bases from V and 2 bases from J, the junction contained 5 bases not matched to a gene. The CDR3 loop is CASSSDRVPTDTQYF. Here the CDR3 DNA reads TGTGCCAGCAGCTCGGACAGGGTCCCCACAGATACGCAGTATTTT.

The chain links TRBV9 to TRBJ2-5; D call uncertain. This CDR3 spans 15 amino acids. The V gene lost 5 bases and the J gene lost 2 bases, with 16 bases spanning the gap. Germline V gene data show CDR1 as SGDLS and CDR2 as YYNGEE. Written as DNA, the CDR3 is TGTGCCAGCAGGGCTTGGGTGGGGAAACAAGAGACCCAGTACTTC. Translating gives CASRAWVGKQETQYF.

The chain joins TRBV14 to TRBJ2-3; TRBD2 aligns across 7 bases. The CDR3 length is 13 residues. With V trimmed by 5 bases and J by 15 bases, 14 bases remained unmatched. The germline V gene has CDR1 SGHDN and CDR2 FVKESK. The CDR3 here is CASSAAPATSIYF. The CDR3 DNA is TGTGCCAGCAGCGCCGCACCCGCGACTAGCATCTATTTT.

The chain joins TRBV7-2 to TRBJ2-4; D tentatively fits TRBD1 or TRBD2 (5 bases each). V was clipped by 5 bases and J by 6 bases, with 23 bases between them. The CDR3 has 17 residues. The germline CDR1 and CDR2 sequences are SGHTA and FQGNSA. CDR3 in DNA: TGTGCCAGCAGCCAACGCCGGGGCTCAGGCTGGGGAAACATTCAGTACTTC. Its protein is CASSQRRGSGWGNIQYF.

This clone was counted between two and nine times. V is TRBV4-3 and J is TRBJ1-6; TRBD1 is a possible D gene (6 bases). V gave up 0 bases and J gave up 5 bases, with 8 bases separating them. This CDR3 comprises 15 residues. CDR1 LGHNA and CDR2 YSLEER come from the germline V gene. The CDR3 loop reads CASSQEGGNNSPLHF. CDR3 nucleotide sequence: TGCGCCAGCAGCCAAGAGGGGGGCAATAATTCACCCCTCCACTTT.

This chain links TRBV2 with TRBJ2-7; perhaps TRBD1 as D (6 bases). Germline lookup yields CDR1 SNHLY and CDR2 FYNNEI. There are 13 residues in the CDR3. V lost 3 bases and J lost 2, with 8 bases in between. The CDR3: CASSDGQTYEQYF. DNA for the CDR3: TGTGCCAGCAGTGACGGACAGACCTACGAGCAGTACTTC.

CDR3 residues: CASSQPTPSSGQTYNSPLHF. The CDR3 region has the DNA TGCGCCAGCAGTCAACCCACCCCAAGCAGCGGACAAACCTATAATTCACCCCTCCACTTT. This chain joins TRBV23-1 and TRBJ1-6; tentatively, D is TRBD1 (5 bases). TRBV23-1 is filed as an ORF, its function uncertain. The CDR3 consists of 20 residues. Trimming removed 2 bases from V and 2 bases from J, with 22 bases in between.

A single count supports this clone. This chain connects TRBV12-3 or TRBV12-4 to TRBJ2-7; 9 bases line up with TRBD1. J gave up 3 bases and V 6 bases, and 3 bases lay outside the gene matches. CDR3 length: 13 residues. CDR3 in DNA: TGTGCCAGCAGGCCGGGACAGGGCTACGAGCAGTACTTC. Protein: CASRPGQGYEQYF.

The chain couples TRBV7-8 to TRBJ2-3; 7 bases map to TRBD2. Germline-derived CDR1 and CDR2 are SGHVS and FQNEAQ. CDR3 length equals 13 residues. The V gene end was trimmed by 5 bases and the J gene end by 10 bases; junction bases not matched to a gene: 9. The DNA of the CDR3 is TGTGCCAGCAGCGTTAGCGGGCAAATGGCGCAGTATTTT. It yields the protein CASSVSGQMAQYF.

The V and J genes are TRBV28 and TRBJ2-1, with 8 bases aligning to TRBD1. This CDR3 comprises 16 residues. The junction had 14 bases not matched to a gene; V was cut back by 6 bases and J by 7 bases. Germline CDR1 and CDR2: MDHEN and SYDVKM. The CDR3 DNA reads as TGTGCCAGCAGCCCCCTCGACAGGGGTCGGCGGAATGAGCAGTTCTTC. It yields the protein CASSPLDRGRRNEQFF.

This clone was seen once. The chain employs TRBV29-1 and TRBJ1-1; no definite D call. The CDR3 spans 12 residues. Germline V gene lookup returns CDR1 SQVTM and CDR2 ANQGSEA. V shed 3 bases and J shed 6 bases, with 11 bases lying between them. Here the CDR3 reads CSVDGDGAEAFF. The CDR3 DNA follows: TGCAGCGTTGATGGAGACGGGGCTGAAGCTTTCTTT.

This rearrangement joins TRBV28 to TRBJ1-4, with D possibly TRBD1 on 5 matching bases. Germline CDR1 and CDR2: MDHEN and SYDVKM. V lost 5 bases and J lost 0, with 16 bases in between. The CDR3 length is 17 residues. CDR3 in DNA: TGTGCCAGCAGTCCAAACCCCGACAGACCAACTAATGAAAAACTGTTTTTT. Translated, it gives CASSPNPDRPTNEKLFF.

V usage is TRBV7-2 and J usage is TRBJ2-1, with D perhaps TRBD2 (6 bases). In germline, CDR1 is SGHTA, CDR2 FQGNSA. The CDR3 has 18 residues. V gave up 4 bases and J gave up 12 bases, with 31 bases separating them. CDR3: CASSSIRKTRAGNSRQFF. CDR3 coding DNA: TGTGCCAGCAGCTCAATTAGGAAGACTAGGGCGGGCAACTCAAGGCAGTTCTTC.

The chain has TRBV6-5 and TRBJ1-6, with TRBD1 matching 7 bases. Germline V gene data show CDR1 as MNHEY and CDR2 as SVGAGI. The CDR3 consists of 14 residues. V gave up 4 bases and J gave up 4 bases; unmatched junction bases: 1. In nucleotides, the CDR3 is TGTGCCAGCAGTTTGGGACAGTATAATTCACCCCTCCACTTT. Its translation: CASSLGQYNSPLHF.

This sequence joins TRBV7-2 and TRBJ2-7; D remains unclear. The CDR3 is 12 amino acids. The V gene lost 5 bases and the J gene lost 2 bases, with 7 bases spanning the gap. Germline CDR1 SGHTA, CDR2 FQGNSA. The CDR3 is CASSTLTYEQYF. CDR3 nucleotides: TGTGCCAGCAGCACCCTAACCTACGAGCAGTACTTC.

This clone was detected only once. This rearrangement joins TRBV7-9 to TRBJ1-6, with D perhaps TRBD1 (5 bases). The CDR3 runs to 15 residues. Germline loops: CDR1 SEHNR, CDR2 FQNEAQ (reference sequence). With 4 bases removed from V and 7 bases from J, the gap between germline ends came to 14 bases. The CDR3 sequence is CASSSGTGSNSPLHF. CDR3 nucleotides: TGTGCCAGCAGCTCAGGGACCGGATCGAATTCACCCCTCCACTTT.